This T cell receptor (delta chain) was identified during a study of γδ T cells in repeated Plasmodium falciparum infection. Notes on the study in general: Over time and infection, Vgamma9/Vdelta2+ repertoires remained highly stable and polyclonal.

TCRdb re-processed the multiplex PCR reads using CATT. The sample contains around 52,000 delta-chain clones, approximately 1.5% of which appear only once. Vgamma9/Vdelta2+ and Vdelta2-negative gammadelta T cells were flow-sorted from PBMC for bulk sequencing. This clone was found a few times. Its antigen is undetermined. Only one base separates this from a far larger clonotype, so it likely reflects a read error. The sample contains more than one DNA sequence encoding this CDR3. CDR3 size: 14 residues. Germline loops: CDR1 TVYSNPD, CDR2 GDNSRS (reference sequence). This rearrangement joins TRDV3 to TRDJ1, with D perhaps TRDD3 (6 bases). Specimen: gamma-delta T cells from blood. This clonotype originated in a pool of human donors (malaria-infected and uninfected, not separated). The CDR3 here is CAFNVLGLNDKLIF. The CDR3, as DNA: TGTGCCTTTAACGTACTGGGCCTAAACGATAAACTCATCTTC. The full variable domain, with the rest looked up from reference TRDV3 and TRDJ1, is CDKVTQSSPDQTVASGSEVVLLCTYDTVYSNPDLFWYRIRPDYSFQFVFYGDNSRSEGADFTQGRFSVKHILTQKAFHLVISPVRTEDSATYYCAFNVLGLNDKLIFGKGTRVTVEP.